These 10 T cell receptor beta chains were all obtained from the same sample, sequenced in a study of blood T cell repertoires in COVID-19. Some clones are missing from TCRdb's copy, which holds only in-frame ones; the method was immunoSEQ multiplex PCR. The profile shows fewer than 50,000 clones, about 92% of them singletons. Sequences were obtained from peripheral blood. Receptors originate from a man over 45 with COVID-19, enrolled during active disease.

The rearrangement links TRBV7-2 to TRBJ1-5; D perhaps matches TRBD1 (5 bases). This CDR3 comprises 15 residues. Germline V lookup: CDR1 SGHTA, CDR2 FQGNSA. Trimming cost V 5 bases and J 7 bases, with 18 bases left between them. The CDR3 bases are TGTGCCAGCAGCCCTCGGGGCACCGCGGGGCAGCCCCAGCATTTT. This sequence encodes CASSPRGTAGQPQHF.

The chain joins TRBV28 to TRBJ1-5, with 10 nucleotides matching TRBD1. Per the germline V gene, CDR1 is MDHEN and CDR2 is SYDVKM. Trimming took 5 bases from V and 14 from J; bases not matched to a gene: 27. CDR3 length equals 19 residues. DNA of the CDR3: TGTGCCAGCAGTCTCCCCCCGGGACTCGGCATAGGGGGACAGGGGAGTAAGCATTTT. It yields the protein CASSLPPGLGIGGQGSKHF.

This clone was found once. In DNA form, the CDR3 reads TGTGCCAGCAGCGTAGGCCAGGCCTCTGGAAACACCATATATTTT. Protein: CASSVGQASGNTIYF. The V gene is TRBV9, the J gene TRBJ1-3, with D uncertain. Germline-derived CDR1 and CDR2 are SGDLS and YYNGEE. This CDR3 comprises 15 residues. V dropped 0 bases and J dropped 0 bases, with 7 bases sitting between them.

The chain uses TRBV6-4 and TRBJ2-1; 12 nucleotides match TRBD2. V trimming: 5 bases; J trimming: 2 bases; junction bases outside the gene matches: 1. The CDR3 consists of 15 residues. The germline V gene has CDR1 MRHNA and CDR2 SNTAGT. This CDR3 reads CASSLAGGPYNEQFF. For the CDR3, the DNA is TGTGCCAGCAGTCTAGCGGGAGGGCCCTACAATGAGCAGTTCTTC.

V usage is TRBV3-1 (or the pseudogene TRBV3-2) and J usage is TRBJ2-3, with 7 nucleotides matching TRBD2. This CDR3 has 17 amino acids. V dropped 5 bases and J dropped 8; count of bases not matched to a gene: 19. CDR1 is LGHDT and CDR2 is YNNKEL in the germline V gene (reference sequence). Written as DNA, the CDR3 is TGTGCCAGCAGCAAAATCGCAGTGGGGGGAGGGCCGGGTACGCAGTATTTT. It specifies CASSKIAVGGGPGTQYF.

V usage is TRBV5-1 and J usage is TRBJ2-5, with a weak D call TRBD2 (6 bases). Germline CDR1 SGHRS, CDR2 YFSETQ. V lost 2 bases and J 4 bases, leaving 15 bases between the germline ends. The CDR3 covers 15 residues. CDR3 sequence: CASSFQRGRLETQYF. Here the CDR3 DNA reads TGCGCCAGCAGCTTCCAGCGAGGGAGGTTAGAGACCCAGTACTTC.

The chain combines TRBV30 with TRBJ1-4; D gene uncertain. Trimming took off 5 bases at V and 5 bases at J, with 12 bases between the two ends. The CDR3 runs to 13 residues. CDR1 is GTSNPN, CDR2 SVGIG, per germline (reference sequence). The CDR3, as DNA: TGTGCCTGGTCTGCCAATGCGAATGAAAAACTGTTTTTT. Its protein product is CAWSANANEKLFF.

This sequence joins TRBV9 and TRBJ2-2, with D tentatively TRBD1 (5 bases). Germline V gene data show CDR1 as SGDLS and CDR2 as YYNGEE. Trimming shortened V by 1 base and J by 2 bases, and 9 bases separated the two germline ends. The CDR3 is made up of 15 amino acids. CDR3 sequence: CASSVQGTNTGELFF. CDR3 DNA: TGTGCCAGCAGCGTACAGGGCACAAACACCGGGGAGCTGTTTTTT.

The chain is built from TRBV6-5 and TRBJ2-3; 7 nucleotides line up with TRBD1. The CDR3 has 15 amino acids. V was clipped by 7 bases and J by 2 bases; unmatched bases: 9. Germline-derived CDR1 and CDR2 are MNHEY and SVGAGI. The DNA for the CDR3 is TGTGCCAGCACTCCCTTGGGACAGATCACAGATACGCAGTATTTT. It is translated as CASTPLGQITDTQYF.

The chain couples TRBV12-3 or TRBV12-4 to TRBJ1-5, with 7 bases that match TRBD1. The V gene end was trimmed by 5 bases and the J gene end by 2 bases; junction bases not matched to a gene: 0. The CDR3 runs to 13 residues. CDR3 nucleotides: TGTGCCAGCAGTAGGGGGCGCAATCAGCCCCAGCATTTT. It specifies CASSRGRNQPQHF.